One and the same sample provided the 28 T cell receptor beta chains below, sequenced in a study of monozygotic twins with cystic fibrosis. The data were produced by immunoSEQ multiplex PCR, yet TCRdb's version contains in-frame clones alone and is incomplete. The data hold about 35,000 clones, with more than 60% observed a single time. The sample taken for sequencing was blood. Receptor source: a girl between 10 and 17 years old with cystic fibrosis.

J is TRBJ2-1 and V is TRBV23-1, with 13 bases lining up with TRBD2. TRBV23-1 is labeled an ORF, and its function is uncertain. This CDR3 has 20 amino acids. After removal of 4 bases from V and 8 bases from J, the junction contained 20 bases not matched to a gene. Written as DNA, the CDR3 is TGCGCCAGCAGTCGAGACCAGACAGTACCCGGGACTAGCGGGGTCTATGAGCAGTTCTTC. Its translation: CASSRDQTVPGTSGVYEQFF.

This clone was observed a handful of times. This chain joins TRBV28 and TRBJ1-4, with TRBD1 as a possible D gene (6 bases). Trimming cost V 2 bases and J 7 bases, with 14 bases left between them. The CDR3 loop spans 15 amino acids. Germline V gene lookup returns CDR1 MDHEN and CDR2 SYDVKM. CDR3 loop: CASSLLRGTTEKLFF. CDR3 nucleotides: TGTGCCAGCAGTTTACTCAGGGGTACCACTGAAAAACTGTTTTTT.

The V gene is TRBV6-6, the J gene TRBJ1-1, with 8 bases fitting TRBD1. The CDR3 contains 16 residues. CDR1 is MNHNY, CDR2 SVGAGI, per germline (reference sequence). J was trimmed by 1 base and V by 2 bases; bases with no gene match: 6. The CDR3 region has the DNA TGTGCCAGCAGTTACAAGTCCGGACAGGGGAACACTGAAGCTTTCTTT. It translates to CASSYKSGQGNTEAFF.

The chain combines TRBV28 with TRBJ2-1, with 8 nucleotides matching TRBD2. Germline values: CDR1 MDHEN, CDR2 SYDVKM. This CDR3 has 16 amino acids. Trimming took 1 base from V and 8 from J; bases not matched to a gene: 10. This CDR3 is CASSLSSQREYDEQFF. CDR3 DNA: TGTGCCAGCAGTTTATCGTCCCAGCGGGAGTATGATGAGCAGTTCTTC.

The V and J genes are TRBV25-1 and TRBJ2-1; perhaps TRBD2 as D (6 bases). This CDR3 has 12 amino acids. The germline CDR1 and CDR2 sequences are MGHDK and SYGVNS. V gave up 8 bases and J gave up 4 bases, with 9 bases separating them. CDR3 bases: TGTGCCAGCTGGGACTTTTACAATGAGCAGTTCTTC. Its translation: CASWDFYNEQFF.

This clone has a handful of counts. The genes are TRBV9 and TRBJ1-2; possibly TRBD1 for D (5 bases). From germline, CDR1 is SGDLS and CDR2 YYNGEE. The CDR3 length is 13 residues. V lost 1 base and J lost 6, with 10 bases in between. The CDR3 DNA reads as TGTGCCAGCAGCGTACCTCCGGGGGATGGCTACACCTTC. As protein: CASSVPPGDGYTF.

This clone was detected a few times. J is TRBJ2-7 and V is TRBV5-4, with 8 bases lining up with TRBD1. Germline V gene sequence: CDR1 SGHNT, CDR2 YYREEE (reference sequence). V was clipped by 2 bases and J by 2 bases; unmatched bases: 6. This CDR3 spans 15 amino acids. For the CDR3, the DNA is TGTGCCAGCAGCTTACAGGGACAGGCGCCCTACGAGCAGTACTTC. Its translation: CASSLQGQAPYEQYF.

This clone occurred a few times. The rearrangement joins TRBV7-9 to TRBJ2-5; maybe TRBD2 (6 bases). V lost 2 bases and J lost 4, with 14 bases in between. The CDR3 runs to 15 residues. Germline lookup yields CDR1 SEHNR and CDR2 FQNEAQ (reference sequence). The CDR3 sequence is CASSLRDLGLETQYF. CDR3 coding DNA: TGTGCCAGCAGCTTAAGGGACTTAGGGCTAGAGACCCAGTACTTC. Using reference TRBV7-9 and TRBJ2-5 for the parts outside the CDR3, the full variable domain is DTGVSQNPRHKITKRGQNVTFRCDPISEHNRLYWYRQTLGQGPEFLTYFQNEAQLEKSRLLSDRFSAERPKGSFSTLEIQRTEQGDSAMYLCASSLRDLGLETQYFGPGTRLLVL.

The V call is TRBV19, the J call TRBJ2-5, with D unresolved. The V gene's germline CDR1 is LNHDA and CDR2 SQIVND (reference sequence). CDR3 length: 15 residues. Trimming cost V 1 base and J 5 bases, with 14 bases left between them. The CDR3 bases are TGTGCCAGTAGTATAGGCGGCAGCTCCGGGGAGACCCAGTACTTC. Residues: CASSIGGSSGETQYF.

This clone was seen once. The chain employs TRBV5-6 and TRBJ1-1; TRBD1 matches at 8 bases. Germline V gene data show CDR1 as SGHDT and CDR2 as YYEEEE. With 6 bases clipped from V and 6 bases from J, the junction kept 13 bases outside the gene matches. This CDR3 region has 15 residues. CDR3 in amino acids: CASIPRLDRGAEAFF. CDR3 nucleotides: TGTGCCAGCATCCCGAGGCTTGACAGGGGCGCTGAAGCTTTCTTT.

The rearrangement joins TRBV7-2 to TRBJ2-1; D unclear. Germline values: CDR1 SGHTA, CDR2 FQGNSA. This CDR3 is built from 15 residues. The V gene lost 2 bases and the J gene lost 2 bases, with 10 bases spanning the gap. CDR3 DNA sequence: TGTGCCAGCAGCTTAATCGGCGGAACCTACAATGAGCAGTTCTTC. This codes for CASSLIGGTYNEQFF.

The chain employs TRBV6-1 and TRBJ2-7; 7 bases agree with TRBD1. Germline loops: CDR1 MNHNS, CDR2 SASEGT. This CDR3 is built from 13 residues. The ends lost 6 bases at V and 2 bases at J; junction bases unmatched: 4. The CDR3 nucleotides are TGTGCCAGCAGCCGACAGGGCCCCTACGAGCAGTACGTC. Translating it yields CASSRQGPYEQYV.

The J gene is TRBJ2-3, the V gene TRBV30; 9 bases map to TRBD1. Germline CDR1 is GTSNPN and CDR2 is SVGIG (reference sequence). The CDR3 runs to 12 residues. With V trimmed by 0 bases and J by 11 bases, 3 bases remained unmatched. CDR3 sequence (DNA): TGTGCCTGGAGTGTACAGGGACAGGGGCAGTATTTT. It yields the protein CAWSVQGQGQYF. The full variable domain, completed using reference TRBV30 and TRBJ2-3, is SQTIHQWPATLVQPVGSPLSLECTVEGTSNPNLYWYRQAAGRGLQLLFYSVGIGQISSEVPQNLSASRPQDRQFILSSKKLLLSDSGFYLCAWSVQGQGQYFGPGTRLTVL.

CDR3 coding DNA: TGTGCCAGCAGTCTTCCAGGGGCCCTGGAGACCCAGTACTTC. As protein: CASSLPGALETQYF. The rearrangement links TRBV4-2 to TRBJ2-5, with a weak D call TRBD1 (6 bases). Germline V gene lookup returns CDR1 LGHNA and CDR2 YNFKEQ. This CDR3 is 14 amino acids long. The V and J ends lost 6 bases and 5 bases respectively, with 16 bases between them.

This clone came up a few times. The CDR3 region has the DNA TGTGCCAGCAGCTCAATAGCGGGAGAGGGCACGCAGTATTTT. Protein: CASSSIAGEGTQYF. The V call is TRBV7-2, the J call TRBJ2-3; 9 nucleotides match TRBD2. The J segment lost 9 bases and the V segment lost 4 bases, leaving 8 bases of the junction unmatched. This CDR3 is built from 14 residues. The V gene's germline CDR1 is SGHTA and CDR2 FQGNSA.

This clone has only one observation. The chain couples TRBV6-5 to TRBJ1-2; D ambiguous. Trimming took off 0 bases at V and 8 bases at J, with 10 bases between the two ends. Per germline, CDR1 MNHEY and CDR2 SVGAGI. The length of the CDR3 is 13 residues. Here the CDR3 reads CASSYSRTWGYTF. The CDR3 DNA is TGTGCCAGCAGTTACTCCAGGACTTGGGGCTACACCTTC.

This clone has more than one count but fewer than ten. The CDR3 nucleotides read TGTGCCATCAGTGAAGGGGAGAATTGGCAGTACTTC. Translating it yields CAISEGENWQYF. The genes are TRBV10-3 and TRBJ2-7; either TRBD1 or TRBD2 may supply D (5 bases each). In germline, CDR1 is ENHRY, CDR2 SYGVKD. The CDR3 runs to 12 residues. Trimming left V 3 bases short and J 9 bases short, with 12 bases between.

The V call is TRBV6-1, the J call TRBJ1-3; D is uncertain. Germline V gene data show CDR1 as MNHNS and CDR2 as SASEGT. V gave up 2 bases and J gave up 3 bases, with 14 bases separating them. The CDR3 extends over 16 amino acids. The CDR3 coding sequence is TGTGCCAGCAGTGAACGGCAGACTATTAGTGGAAACACCATATATTTT. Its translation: CASSERQTISGNTIYF.

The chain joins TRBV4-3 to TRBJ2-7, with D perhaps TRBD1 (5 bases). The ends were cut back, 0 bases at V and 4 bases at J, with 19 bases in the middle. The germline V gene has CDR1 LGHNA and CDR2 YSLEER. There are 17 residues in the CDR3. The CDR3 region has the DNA TGCGCCAGCAGCCAAGATCGGGCCAGGACAATTTCATACGAGCAGTACTTC. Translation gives CASSQDRARTISYEQYF.

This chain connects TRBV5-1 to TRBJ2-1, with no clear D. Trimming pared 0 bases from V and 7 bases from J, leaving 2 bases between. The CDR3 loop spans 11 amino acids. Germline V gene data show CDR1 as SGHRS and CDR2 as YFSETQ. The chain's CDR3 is CASSLANEQFF. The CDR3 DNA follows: TGCGCCAGCAGCTTGGCTAATGAGCAGTTCTTC.

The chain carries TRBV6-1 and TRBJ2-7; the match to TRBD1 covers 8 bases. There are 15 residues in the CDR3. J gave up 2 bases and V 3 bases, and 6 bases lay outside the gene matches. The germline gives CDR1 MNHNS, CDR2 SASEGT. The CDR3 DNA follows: TGTGCCAGCAGTGATAAAACAGGGGGAACCTACGAGCAGTACTTC. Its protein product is CASSDKTGGTYEQYF.

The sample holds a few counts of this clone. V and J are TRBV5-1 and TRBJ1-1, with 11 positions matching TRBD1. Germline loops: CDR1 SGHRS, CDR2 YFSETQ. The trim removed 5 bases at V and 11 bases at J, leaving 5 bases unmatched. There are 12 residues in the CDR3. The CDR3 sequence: CASSRDRGFAFF. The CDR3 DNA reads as TGCGCCAGCAGTCGGGACAGGGGGTTCGCTTTCTTT.

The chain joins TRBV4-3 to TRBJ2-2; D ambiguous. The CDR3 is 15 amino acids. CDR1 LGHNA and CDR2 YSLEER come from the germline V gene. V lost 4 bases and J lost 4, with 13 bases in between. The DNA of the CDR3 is TGCGCCAGCAGCCTTGACTGGGTGGGCACCGGGGAGCTGTTTTTT. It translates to CASSLDWVGTGELFF.

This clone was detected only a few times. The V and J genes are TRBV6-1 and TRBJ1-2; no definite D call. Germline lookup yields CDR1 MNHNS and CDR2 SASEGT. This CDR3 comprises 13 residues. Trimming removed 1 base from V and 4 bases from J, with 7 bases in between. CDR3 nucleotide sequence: TGTGCCAGCAGTGAAGGGAACAGCTATGGCTACACCTTC. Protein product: CASSEGNSYGYTF.

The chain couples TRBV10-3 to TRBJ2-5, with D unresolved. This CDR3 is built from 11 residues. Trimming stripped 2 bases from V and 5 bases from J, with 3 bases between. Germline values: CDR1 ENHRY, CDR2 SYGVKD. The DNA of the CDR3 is TGTGCCATCAGTGAGGGTGAGACCCAGTACTTC. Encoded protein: CAISEGETQYF.

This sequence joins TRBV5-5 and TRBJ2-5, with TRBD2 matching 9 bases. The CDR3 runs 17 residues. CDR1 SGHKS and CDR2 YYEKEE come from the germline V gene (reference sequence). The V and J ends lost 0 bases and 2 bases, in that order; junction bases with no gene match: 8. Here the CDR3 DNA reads TGTGCCAGCAGCTTGGGGCTACTAGCGGGTTCGCAAGAGACCCAGTACTTC. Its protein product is CASSLGLLAGSQETQYF.

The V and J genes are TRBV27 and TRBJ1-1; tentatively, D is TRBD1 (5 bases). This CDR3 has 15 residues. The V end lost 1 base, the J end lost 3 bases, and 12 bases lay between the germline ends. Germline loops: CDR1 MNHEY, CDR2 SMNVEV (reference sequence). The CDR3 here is CASSLFVGAHTEAFF. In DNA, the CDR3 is TGTGCCAGCAGTTTATTCGTCGGGGCACACACTGAAGCTTTCTTT.

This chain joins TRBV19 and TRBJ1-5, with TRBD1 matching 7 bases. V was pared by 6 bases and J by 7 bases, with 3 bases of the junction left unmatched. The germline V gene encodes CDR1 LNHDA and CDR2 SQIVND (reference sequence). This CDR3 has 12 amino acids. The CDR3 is CASRTGRQPQHF. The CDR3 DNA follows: TGTGCCAGTAGGACAGGGCGGCAGCCCCAGCATTTT.